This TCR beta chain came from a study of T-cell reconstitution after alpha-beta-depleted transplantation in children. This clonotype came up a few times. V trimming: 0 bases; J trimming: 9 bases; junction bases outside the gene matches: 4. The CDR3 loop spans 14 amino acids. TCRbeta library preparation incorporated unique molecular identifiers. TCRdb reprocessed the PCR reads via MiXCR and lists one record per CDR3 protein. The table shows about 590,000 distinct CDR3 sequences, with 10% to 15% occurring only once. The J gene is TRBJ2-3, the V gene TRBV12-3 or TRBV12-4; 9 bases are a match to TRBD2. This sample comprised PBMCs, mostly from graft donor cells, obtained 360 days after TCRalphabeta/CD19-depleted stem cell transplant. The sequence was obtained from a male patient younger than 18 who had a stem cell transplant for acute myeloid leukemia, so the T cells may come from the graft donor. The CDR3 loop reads CASSLAGGRATQYF. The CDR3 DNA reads TGTGCCAGCAGTTTAGCAGGCGGGAGGGCCACGCAGTATTTT.